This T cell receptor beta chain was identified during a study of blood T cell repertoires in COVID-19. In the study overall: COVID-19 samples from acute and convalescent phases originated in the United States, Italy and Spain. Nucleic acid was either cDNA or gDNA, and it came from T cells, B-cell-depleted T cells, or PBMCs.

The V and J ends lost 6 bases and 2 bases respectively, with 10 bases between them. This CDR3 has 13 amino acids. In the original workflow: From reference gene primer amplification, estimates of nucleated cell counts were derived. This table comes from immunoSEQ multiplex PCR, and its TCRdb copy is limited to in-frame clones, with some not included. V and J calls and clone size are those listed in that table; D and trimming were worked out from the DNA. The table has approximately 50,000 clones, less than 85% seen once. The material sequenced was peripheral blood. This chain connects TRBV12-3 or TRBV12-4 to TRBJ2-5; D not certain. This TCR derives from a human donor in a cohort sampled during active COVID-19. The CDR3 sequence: CASSSRLQETQYF. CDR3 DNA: TGTGCCAGCAGCTCTCGACTGCAAGAGACCCAGTACTTC.